The 15 T cell receptor beta chains below were found in one sample sequenced in a study of HIV-infected children after antiretroviral therapy interruption. Unique molecular identifiers were included in an RNA-based 3' RACE TCR library. TCRdb fed the 3' RACE reads into MiXCR, producing one record per CDR3 protein. The profile shows about 83,000 distinct CDR3 sequences, approximately 6.9% of them singletons. Treatment described: PENTA 11 planned treatment interruption arm or continuous ART arm. The sequencing used CD45RA+ CD4+ T cells from PBMCs, pooled from several time points, collected from a donor given antiretroviral therapy, either interrupted or continuous. Subset reported: naive CD4+ CD45RA+ CD45RO- T cells. The receptors shown here come from a pool of human donors with HIV.

In its sample, this clonotype was seen many times. The V call is TRBV6-5, the J call TRBJ2-7, with unresolved D. This CDR3 comprises 13 residues. Trimming left V 5 bases short and J 4 bases short, with 12 bases between. CDR1 and CDR2 from the germline V gene are MNHEY and SVGAGI. The CDR3: CASSLHGPYEQYF. The CDR3 DNA reads TGTGCCAGCAGTCTACACGGACCATACGAGCAGTACTTC.

This clonotype was counted at least ten times. The rearrangement links TRBV18 to TRBJ2-7; 16 bases match TRBD2. This CDR3 contains 16 residues. Germline values: CDR1 KGHSH, CDR2 LQKENI. Losses at the gene ends were 3 bases for V and 5 bases for J; bases not matched to a gene: 4. As DNA, the CDR3 is TGTGCCAGCTCACCCGGGACTAGCGGGAGGGGAAACGAGCAGTACTTC. Translation: CASSPGTSGRGNEQYF.

This clonotype showed up many times. The chain is built from TRBV19 and TRBJ1-1, with D tentatively TRBD1 (5 bases). V lost 10 bases and J 3 bases, leaving 15 bases between the germline ends. CDR1 is LNHDA and CDR2 is SQIVND in the germline V gene (reference sequence). This CDR3 region has 13 residues. CDR3 coding DNA: TGTGCCACAAAAACCTTCAGGGACACTGAAGCTTTCTTT. Protein: CATKTFRDTEAFF. Looking up the rest from reference TRBV19 and TRBJ1-1 gives the full variable domain: DGGITQSPKYLFRKEGQNVTLSCEQNLNHDAMYWYRQDPGQGLRLIYYSQIVNDFQKGDIAEGYSVSREKKESFPLTVTSAQKNPTAFYLCATKTFRDTEAFFGQGTRLTVV.

This clonotype was recorded at least ten times. The J gene is TRBJ2-1, the V gene TRBV12-5; D is possibly TRBD2 (7 bases). The CDR3 sequence is 17 residues long. The germline CDR1 and CDR2 sequences are LGHNT and FRNRAP. Trimming took off 0 bases at V and 0 bases at J, with 12 bases between the two ends. CDR3 nucleotides: TGTGCTAGTGGTTTGGTAAGGGGGGGACCCTCCTACAATGAGCAGTTCTTC. As protein: CASGLVRGGPSYNEQFF.

In this sample, this clonotype turned up many times. The V gene is TRBV6-6, the J gene TRBJ2-3; 10 bases fit TRBD2. V lost 8 bases, J lost 4 bases, and 6 bases stayed unmatched. Germline V gene sequence: CDR1 MNHNY, CDR2 SVGAGI (reference sequence). The CDR3 spans 14 residues. The CDR3 is CASALSGRPDTQYF. As DNA, the CDR3 is TGTGCCAGCGCACTTAGCGGGAGGCCAGATACGCAGTATTTT.

Ten or more counts support this clonotype. At one end the junction does not follow the germline gene, possibly because of a read error. The chain couples TRBV4-1 to TRBJ2-7, with 7 bases fitting TRBD1. The CDR3 runs to 14 residues. CDR1 is MGHRA and CDR2 is YSYEKL in the germline V gene. The CDR3 nucleotides are TGTGCCAGCAGCCAATACAGGGGCTCCTATGAACAGTACTTC. It specifies CASSQYRGSYEQYF.

This clonotype was seen at least ten times. J is TRBJ1-4 and V is TRBV5-1; D unclear. The CDR3 length is 15 residues. Germline values: CDR1 SGHRS, CDR2 YFSETQ. The V end lost 2 bases, the J end lost 0 bases, and 8 bases lay between the germline ends. The CDR3 is CASSFLGATNEKLFF. CDR3 nucleotides: TGCGCCAGCAGCTTTTTGGGAGCAACTAATGAAAAACTGTTTTTT.

This clonotype was seen many times. The V call is TRBV5-1, the J call TRBJ1-5; D is unclear. V was clipped by 0 bases and J by 3 bases, with 7 bases between them. Germline V gene data show CDR1 as SGHRS and CDR2 as YFSETQ. The CDR3 covers 14 residues. The DNA for the CDR3 is TGCGCCAGCAGCTTGGGGGATTTCAATCAGCCCCAGCATTTT. Translating gives CASSLGDFNQPQHF.

Ten or more counts support this clonotype. The chain employs TRBV3-1 and TRBJ2-5; D is perhaps TRBD1 or TRBD2 (5 bases each). Germline values: CDR1 LGHDT, CDR2 YNNKEL (reference sequence). V was shortened by 1 base and J by 8 bases, with 8 bases between the two germline ends. The CDR3 has 12 amino acids. The CDR3: CASSQGRDTQYF. For the CDR3, the DNA is TGTGCCAGCAGCCAAGGAAGGGACACCCAGTACTTC.

This clonotype has at least ten counts. V gene TRBV29-1 combines with J gene TRBJ2-3, with D unclear. Germline-derived CDR1 and CDR2 are SQVTM and ANQGSEA. Deletions cut 3 bases from V and 4 bases from J, with 20 bases between. This CDR3 has 16 amino acids. This CDR3 is CSVDGLLGKGADTQYF. For the CDR3, the DNA is TGCAGCGTTGATGGTCTGTTAGGGAAGGGCGCAGATACGCAGTATTTT.

This clonotype was observed many times. The chain links TRBV5-1 to TRBJ2-3; D gene unclear. Trimming took off 0 bases at V and 4 bases at J, with 6 bases between the two ends. This CDR3 comprises 13 residues. Germline CDR1 reads SGHRS; CDR2 reads YFSETQ. The CDR3 DNA sequence: TGCGCCAGCAGCTTGGACTGGGCAGATACGCAGTATTTT. Translated: CASSLDWADTQYF.

This clonotype was observed many times. This sequence joins TRBV18 and TRBJ1-1; D is ambiguous. Germline V gives CDR1 KGHSH, CDR2 LQKENI. Trimming stripped 4 bases from V and 1 base from J, with 16 bases between. This CDR3 is 16 amino acids long. DNA of the CDR3: TGTGCCAGCTCACTTACGGCCGGGGTGGGGAACACTGAAGCTTTCTTT. Its protein is CASSLTAGVGNTEAFF.

The sample holds a few counts of this clonotype. The chain recombines TRBV5-1 with TRBJ2-7; 8 nucleotides line up with TRBD1. Germline-derived CDR1 and CDR2 are SGHRS and YFSETQ. The J segment lost 3 bases and the V segment lost 2 bases, leaving 4 bases of the junction unmatched. The CDR3 loop spans 14 amino acids. Here the CDR3 reads CASSLATGVYEQYF. The CDR3 region has the DNA TGCGCCAGCAGCTTAGCGACAGGGGTCTACGAGCAGTACTTC. The full variable domain, with the rest looked up from reference TRBV5-1 and TRBJ2-7, is KAGVTQTPRYLIKTRGQQVTLSCSPISGHRSVSWYQQTPGQGLQFLFEYFSETQRNKGNFPGRFSGRQFSNSRSEMNVSTLELGDSALYLCASSLATGVYEQYFGPGTRLTVT.

This clonotype was seen many times. V usage is TRBV19 and J usage is TRBJ1-5; D possibly corresponds to TRBD1 (5 bases). Trimming removed 4 bases at V and 7 bases at J, with 14 bases between. CDR3 length: 14 amino acids. Per the germline V gene, CDR1 is LNHDA and CDR2 is SQIVND (reference sequence). The CDR3 nucleotides read TGTGCCAGTAGTACGCAGGGAGATCGGCAGCCCCAGCATTTT. This translates into CASSTQGDRQPQHF.

In its sample, this clonotype was seen a few times. This sequence joins TRBV10-1 and TRBJ2-4; D remains ambiguous. The CDR3 loop spans 12 amino acids. Germline V gene lookup returns CDR1 WNHNN and CDR2 SYGVQD (reference sequence). V was shortened by 9 bases and J by 6 bases, with 12 bases between the two germline ends. The CDR3 loop reads CAREIAPNIQYF. The CDR3 nucleotides are TGCGCCAGGGAGATAGCCCCAAACATTCAGTACTTC.